The 5 T cell receptor beta chains below all came from one sample that was sequenced in a study of blood T cells in healthy people across ages. It was with a sample-barcoded 5' primer and a J-beta primer mix that a second PCR of roughly 7 to 11 cycles was run. MiXCR, applied by TCRdb to the 5' RACE reads, yields one record per CDR3 protein. The data contain roughly 800,000 distinct CDR3 sequences, roughly 60% of them singletons. The specimen sequenced was blood. These receptors came from a man aged 25 to 45 in good health.

This chain links TRBV7-2 with TRBJ1-4; a possible D gene is TRBD1 (5 bases). This CDR3 spans 12 amino acids. From germline, CDR1 is SGHTA and CDR2 FQGNSA. V lost 5 bases and J 4 bases, leaving 5 bases between the germline ends. Written as DNA, the CDR3 is TGTGCCAGCAGCCAGGGTAATGAAAAACTGTTTTTT. Translating gives CASSQGNEKLFF.

The chain employs TRBV5-1 and TRBJ2-5; possible D gene TRBD1, 7 bases. V shed 0 bases and J shed 5 bases, with 11 bases lying between them. The CDR3 is made up of 14 amino acids. The germline V gene encodes CDR1 SGHRS and CDR2 YFSETQ. CDR3 residues: CASSLGGTVETQYF. DNA of the CDR3: TGCGCCAGCAGCTTGGGCGGGACAGTCGAGACCCAGTACTTC.

The rearrangement uses TRBV9 and TRBJ2-7, with D perhaps TRBD2 (6 bases). Trimming cost V 0 bases and J 7 bases, with 23 bases left between them. Per the germline V gene, CDR1 is SGDLS and CDR2 is YYNGEE. The CDR3 extends over 17 amino acids. CDR3 coding DNA: TGTGCCAGCAGCGTAGCACGCGCAACTAGCCCAATTCAGGAGCAGTACTTC. This translates into CASSVARATSPIQEQYF.

The chain carries TRBV12-3 or TRBV12-4 and TRBJ2-1, with 7 bases identical to TRBD2. This CDR3 contains 17 residues. With 6 bases clipped from V and 13 bases from J, the junction kept 24 bases outside the gene matches. CDR3 amino acids: CASSLTGEGGTKVVQFF. The CDR3 bases are TGTGCCAGCAGCCTGACTGGGGAGGGCGGTACAAAGGTCGTCCAGTTCTTC.

This clonotype was observed a handful of times. The chain recombines TRBV6-5 with TRBJ2-5; either TRBD1 or TRBD2 may supply D (5 bases each). CDR3 length: 13 amino acids. V was shortened by 8 bases and J by 3 bases, with 13 bases between the two germline ends. Per germline, CDR1 MNHEY and CDR2 SVGAGI. CDR3 coding DNA: TGTGCCAGCTCTAGCAGGGTTGAAGAGACCCAGTACTTC. Its protein is CASSSRVEETQYF.